The subject of this entry is one TCR beta chain. Its antigen is currently unknown. Germline CDR1 is SGHDT and CDR2 is YYEEEE. The CDR3 covers 14 residues. The V gene end was trimmed by 2 bases and the J gene end by 8 bases; junction bases not matched to a gene: 6. The record originates from a study of cytomegalovirus exposure and HLA in healthy donors. PCR amplification relied on 60 Vbeta primers (plus 13 Jbeta primers). Method: immunoSEQ multiplex PCR; TCRdb's copy keeps in-frame clones and lacks some. The data contain 150,000 to 200,000 clones, around 80% of them singletons. Whole-study results and caveats: In a later analysis, DRB1 alleles had the most associated TCRs; HLA-C alleles the fewest. One variant, a missense change in DCLRE1C, was linked in a later analysis to TCR beta V- and J-gene trimming. An Asian-associated ancestry cluster reportedly showed fewer N-insertions than the approximately 600-donor mean in a later analysis.

The chain combines TRBV5-6 with TRBJ2-1, with 8 bases fitting TRBD1. The sequence was obtained from a woman aged 25 to 39 in good health and CMV-seropositive. Material: PBMCs. CDR3 nucleotide sequence: TGTGCCAGCAGCTTATGGACAGGGCGGCATGAGCAGTTCTTC. Protein sequence: CASSLWTGRHEQFF.